The 5 T cell receptor beta chains below come from one sample, sequenced in a study of CD8 T cells in ankylosing spondylitis. Whole-study results and caveats: Apparently characteristic of ankylosing spondylitis blood was a TCR beta motif (about 8 highly homologous variants).

No cognate antigen is known for these TCRs. TCRdb reprocessed the 5' RACE reads with MiXCR, giving one entry per CDR3 protein. In the table there are roughly 350,000 distinct CDR3 sequences, around 8% of which are singletons. Sequenced material: blood, either unsorted or a sorted T cell fraction (not recorded which). Receptors originate from a male donor with ankylosing spondylitis.

This clonotype was detected ten times or more. The rearrangement joins TRBV7-9 to TRBJ2-7; D is undetermined. V was pared by 6 bases and J by 4 bases, with 13 bases between. Per germline, CDR1 SEHNR and CDR2 FQNEAQ (reference sequence). This CDR3 contains 13 residues. The CDR3 sequence: CASSRRGPYEQYF. In DNA, the CDR3 is TGTGCCAGCAGTCGTCGCGGCCCTTACGAGCAGTACTTC.

This clonotype was found many times. The chain carries TRBV28 and TRBJ2-7; possibly TRBD2 for D (5 bases). The CDR3 has 15 amino acids. Looked up from germline, CDR1 is MDHEN and CDR2 is SYDVKM. The V gene lost 5 bases and the J gene lost 3 bases, with 17 bases spanning the gap. CDR3: CASSPFGPLDYEQYF. In nucleotides, the CDR3 is TGTGCCAGCAGTCCATTCGGGCCACTAGACTACGAGCAGTACTTC.

There are many counts of this clonotype. V is TRBV9 and J is TRBJ2-1, with D unresolved. Trimming took 2 bases from V and 7 from J, leaving 13 bases between them. The CDR3 runs 14 residues. Germline CDR1 and CDR2: SGDLS and YYNGEE. The CDR3 region is CASSVGASGNEQFF. The CDR3 DNA is TGTGCCAGCAGCGTTGGCGCCTCCGGGAATGAGCAGTTCTTC.

This clonotype has a handful of counts. The rearrangement links TRBV10-3 to TRBJ2-5; 7 positions match TRBD1. J gave up 5 bases and V 6 bases, and 6 bases lay outside the gene matches. This CDR3 is built from 13 residues. The germline V gene encodes CDR1 ENHRY and CDR2 SYGVKD. CDR3 in amino acids: CAISRQGLETQYF. The CDR3 DNA reads TGTGCCATCAGCCGACAGGGCTTGGAGACCCAGTACTTC.

Many counts were recorded for this clonotype. The V gene is TRBV10-3, the J gene TRBJ2-1, with D unclear. The CDR3 has 12 amino acids. Trimming removed 3 bases at V and 6 bases at J, with 6 bases between. Germline-derived CDR1 and CDR2 are ENHRY and SYGVKD. The DNA of the CDR3 is TGTGCCATCAGTGAAAATACCAATGAGCAGTTCTTC. Translated: CAISENTNEQFF.